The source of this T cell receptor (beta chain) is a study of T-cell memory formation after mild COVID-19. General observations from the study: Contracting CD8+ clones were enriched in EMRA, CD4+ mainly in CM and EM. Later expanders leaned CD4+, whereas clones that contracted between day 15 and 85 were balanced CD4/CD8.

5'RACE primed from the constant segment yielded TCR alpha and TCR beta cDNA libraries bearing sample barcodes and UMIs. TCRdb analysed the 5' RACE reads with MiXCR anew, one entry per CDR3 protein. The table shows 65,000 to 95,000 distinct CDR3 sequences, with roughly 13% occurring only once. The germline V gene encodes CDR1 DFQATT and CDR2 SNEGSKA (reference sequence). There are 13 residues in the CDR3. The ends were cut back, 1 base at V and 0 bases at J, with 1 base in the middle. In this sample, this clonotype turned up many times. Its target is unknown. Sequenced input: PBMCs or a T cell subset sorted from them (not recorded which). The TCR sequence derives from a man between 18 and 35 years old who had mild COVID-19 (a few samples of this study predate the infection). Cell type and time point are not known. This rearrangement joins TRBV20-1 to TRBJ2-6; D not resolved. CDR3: CSARVSGANVLTF. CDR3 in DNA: TGCAGTGCTAGAGTCTCTGGGGCCAACGTCCTGACTTTC.